Included here is one T cell receptor (beta chain) sequence, with context. Its cognate antigen is unknown. The data belong to a study of CXCR3-negative and CXCR3-positive naive CD8 T cells. Overall study context: Sequencing yielded approximately 130 million TRB reads, roughly 1.5 +/- 0.3 million per library.

Study-wide results and caveats: Memory cells differed in TRBV-TRBJ usage, but naive CXCR3-negative and CXCR3-positive cells had similar usage. Much lower diversity was found in memory CD8+ cells, while both naive subsets had comparably high diversity.

The CDR3 length is 15 residues. CDR1 is LNHDA, CDR2 SQIVND, per germline (reference sequence). UMI-tagged TRB cDNA libraries were built via 5' RACE. TCRdb re-called the 5' RACE reads; one entry per CDR3 protein, DNA not given. The listing contains some 61,000 distinct CDR3 sequences. The sequenced material came from naive CXCR3- CD8+ T cells from blood. Subset specified: CD45RO-CCR7+CD27+CD95- naive CD8+ T cells lacking CXCR3 (TNR3-). The receptor was isolated from a human donor in good health. Some clones in this sample may be carry-over from other donors' samples. The V call is TRBV19, the J call TRBJ2-1; TCRdb names TRBD1, which stays unverified in the absence of DNA. CDR3 in amino acids: CASSIAAGRGNEQFF.